This TCR beta chain was identified in a study of T-cell reconstitution after alpha-beta-depleted transplantation in children. This clonotype was observed a few times. Construction of the TCRbeta library involved unique molecular identifiers. Each CDR3 protein is one row after TCRdb ran MiXCR on the PCR reads. This table holds about 540,000 distinct CDR3 sequences, 15% to 20% found once. Trimming took 1 base from V and 6 from J; bases not matched to a gene: 8. This CDR3 has 16 residues. The rearrangement links TRBV12-3 or TRBV12-4 to TRBJ2-3, with 9 bases matching TRBD2. This receptor was identified in a human donor who donated a stem cell graft to a child with acute lymphoblastic leukemia. The source material was PBMCs from the stem cell graft donor, sampled from the stem cell graft. CDR3 nucleotides: TGTGCCAGCAGTTTAGGAGCGGGAGGCTTCCATGATACGCAGTATTTT. It codes for CASSLGAGGFHDTQYF.